What follows are 30 T cell receptor beta chains derived from one specimen sequenced in a study of T cell responses to AZD1222 COVID-19 vaccine. Libraries were prepared by immunoSEQ multiplex PCR; TCRdb keeps only in-frame clonotypes and omits some of them. The sample gives 150,000 to 200,000 clones, 85% to 95% of which show up once; more than 1.1% is in the top ten. The sample was peripheral blood, taken on day 0 of AZD1222 vaccination. The origin of the receptors is an adult in good health.

The chain links TRBV4-1 to TRBJ2-7; perhaps TRBD1 as D (5 bases). The V end was cut by 4 bases, the J end by 3 bases, with 13 bases between. Looked up from germline, CDR1 is MGHRA and CDR2 is YSYEKL. The CDR3 runs 14 residues. The CDR3 DNA reads as TGCGCCAGCAGCCTCCAGCATAGGGGCTACGAGCAGTACTTC. This gives the protein CASSLQHRGYEQYF.

This sequence joins TRBV2 and TRBJ1-1; a possible D gene is TRBD1 (6 bases). V was shortened by 4 bases and J by 0 bases, with 9 bases between the two germline ends. Germline V lookup: CDR1 SNHLY, CDR2 FYNNEI. The CDR3 contains 14 residues. The CDR3 region is CASSATGLNTEAFF. The CDR3 coding sequence is TGTGCCAGCAGTGCGACAGGCCTGAACACTGAAGCTTTCTTT.

J is TRBJ1-2 and V is TRBV6-1; D unclear. V lost 1 base to trimming and J lost 1 base, with 16 bases between them. From germline, CDR1 is MNHNS and CDR2 SASEGT. This CDR3 comprises 17 residues. The CDR3 nucleotides read TGTGCCAGCAGTGAAGTAGTAGGAGGGAGGGATAACTATGGCTACACCTTC. The encoded protein is CASSEVVGGRDNYGYTF.

The chain combines TRBV2 with TRBJ2-5, with D possibly called TRBD1 or TRBD2 (5 bases each). This CDR3 region has 14 residues. Trimming took off 5 bases at V and 1 base at J, with 11 bases between the two ends. Germline V CDR1 and CDR2: SNHLY, FYNNEI. The CDR3 DNA follows: TGTGCCAGCAGTAATTTTGGGGGCCAAGAGACCCAGTACTTC. It specifies CASSNFGGQETQYF.

V usage is TRBV4-2 and J usage is TRBJ2-1, with TRBD2 matching over 10 bases. V was pared by 7 bases and J by 7 bases, with 19 bases of the junction left unmatched. This CDR3 contains 18 residues. CDR1 LGHNA and CDR2 YNFKEQ come from the germline V gene. CDR3 sequence (DNA): TGTGCCAGCACTCCAGGCAGGCTAGCGGGAGCCGGCGCAAATGAGCAGTTCTTC. This encodes CASTPGRLAGAGANEQFF.

The table lists this clone with a count of one. The J gene is TRBJ1-6, the V gene TRBV27, with D perhaps TRBD1 (5 bases). CDR3 length: 14 amino acids. V lost 3 bases, J lost 13 bases, and 16 bases lay in between. Per germline, CDR1 MNHEY and CDR2 SMNVEV (reference sequence). The CDR3 DNA reads as TGTGCCAGCAGTTTGATTGGGCCCTCAGGGCCCCTCCACTTT. Its translation is CASSLIGPSGPLHF.

In its sample, this clone was seen once. The rearrangement links TRBV18 to TRBJ1-1; D not resolved. Trimming took off 3 bases at V and 0 bases at J, with 14 bases between the two ends. The CDR3 spans 16 residues. Germline V gives CDR1 KGHSH, CDR2 LQKENI. The CDR3 spells CASSPAGMGMNTEAFF. CDR3 DNA: TGTGCCAGCTCACCCGCGGGAATGGGGATGAACACTGAAGCTTTCTTT.

This clone has just one count. The gene calls are TRBV27 and TRBJ1-1; D remains unclear. CDR3 size: 14 residues. Looked up from germline, CDR1 is MNHEY and CDR2 is SMNVEV (reference sequence). The V and J ends lost 5 bases and 0 bases respectively, with 10 bases between them. The CDR3 reads CASSPRTMNTEAFF. Here the CDR3 DNA reads TGTGCCAGCAGTCCCCGGACCATGAACACTGAAGCTTTCTTT.

The chain uses TRBV7-9 and TRBJ2-5; tentatively, D is TRBD2 (7 bases). Germline-derived CDR1 and CDR2 are SEHNR and FQNEAQ (reference sequence). CDR3 length equals 16 residues. V lost 10 bases, J lost 1 base, and 22 bases lay in between. The CDR3 sequence: CATQPRGALTQETQYF. The CDR3 coding sequence is TGTGCCACCCAACCCCGGGGGGCCCTAACCCAAGAGACCCAGTACTTC. Variable domain in full (rest from reference TRBV7-9 and TRBJ2-5): DTGVSQNPRHKITKRGQNVTFRCDPISEHNRLYWYRQTLGQGPEFLTYFQNEAQLEKSRLLSDRFSAERPKGSFSTLEIQRTEQGDSAMYLCATQPRGALTQETQYFGPGTRLLVL.

This chain connects TRBV27 to TRBJ1-4; no firm D call. The CDR3 runs to 15 residues. Per germline, CDR1 MNHEY and CDR2 SMNVEV (reference sequence). Trimming removed 5 bases at V and 5 bases at J, with 15 bases between. The CDR3 DNA is TGTGCCAGCAGTCTCTGGGCAGGCGAAAATGAAAAACTGTTTTTT. Translation: CASSLWAGENEKLFF.

The genes are TRBV5-1 and TRBJ1-6; TRBD1 is a possible D gene (5 bases). This CDR3 spans 18 amino acids. Trimming shortened V by 0 bases and J by 4 bases, and 17 bases separated the two germline ends. The germline V gene has CDR1 SGHRS and CDR2 YFSETQ. This CDR3 is CASSLGQAAGGYNSPLHF. The CDR3 DNA is TGCGCCAGCAGCTTGGGGCAGGCCGCCGGGGGGTATAATTCACCCCTCCACTTT.

The chain links TRBV7-3 to TRBJ2-2, with D unresolved. V lost 4 bases to trimming and J lost 2 bases, with 2 bases between them. Germline V gene data show CDR1 as SGHTA and CDR2 as FQGTGA. This CDR3 is 12 amino acids long. The CDR3 reads CASSSNTGELFF. The CDR3 region has the DNA TGTGCCAGCAGCTCCAACACCGGGGAGCTGTTTTTT.

The chain recombines TRBV14 with TRBJ2-7; no definite D call. V lost 1 base to trimming and J lost 7 bases, with 5 bases between them. The germline CDR1 and CDR2 sequences are SGHDN and FVKESK. This CDR3 is built from 11 residues. DNA for the CDR3: TGTGCCAGCAGCCAAGGACGGGAGCAGTACTTC. Translated: CASSQGREQYF. The full variable domain, with the rest looked up from reference TRBV14 and TRBJ2-7, is EAGVTQFPSHSVIEKGQTVTLRCDPISGHDNLYWYRRVMGKEIKFLLHFVKESKQDESGMPNNRFLAERTGGTYSTLKVQPAELEDSGVYFCASSQGREQYFGPGTRLTVT.

The rearrangement links TRBV10-2 to TRBJ2-7; D remains ambiguous. The CDR3 runs 11 residues. The V and J ends lost 4 bases and 3 bases respectively, with 4 bases between them. CDR1 is WSHSY, CDR2 SAAADI, per germline. The CDR3 bases are TGCGCCAGCAGTGGAGGCTACGAGCAGTACTTC. Its translation is CASSGGYEQYF.

This sequence joins TRBV29-1 and TRBJ1-1; D is uncertain. The CDR3 spans 11 residues. Trimming left V 5 bases short and J 1 base short, with 5 bases between. CDR1 SQVTM and CDR2 ANQGSEA come from the germline V gene. The CDR3 sequence is CSVTENTEAFF. CDR3 in DNA: TGCAGCGTTACAGAGAACACTGAAGCTTTCTTT.

The rearrangement uses TRBV24-1 and TRBJ2-1; TRBD2 matches 10 bases. The CDR3 sequence is 16 residues long. Germline assignment: CDR1 KGHDR and CDR2 SFDVKD. Trimming removed 4 bases from V and 2 bases from J; junction bases left unmatched: 4. CDR3 sequence (DNA): TGTGCCACCAGTGACCTGAGCGGGAGGGCCTACAATGAGCAGTTCTTC. This encodes CATSDLSGRAYNEQFF.

This chain uses TRBV7-2 with TRBJ1-4; possibly TRBD1 for D (6 bases). Germline lookup yields CDR1 SGHTA and CDR2 FQGNSA. The CDR3 is 14 amino acids. The V end was cut by 3 bases, the J end by 8 bases, with 13 bases between. CDR3: CASSFQGMSEKLFF. CDR3 coding DNA: TGTGCCAGCAGCTTTCAGGGGATGAGCGAAAAACTGTTTTTT.

This chain links TRBV30 with TRBJ1-4, with 9 bases fitting TRBD1. This CDR3 is 15 amino acids long. V lost 0 bases and J lost 8; bases outside the gene matches: 7. Germline V gene lookup returns CDR1 GTSNPN and CDR2 SVGIG (reference sequence). CDR3 amino acids: CAWSVLGQGGEKLFF. CDR3 nucleotides: TGTGCCTGGAGTGTACTGGGACAGGGAGGCGAAAAACTGTTTTTT.

The DNA for the CDR3 is TGTGCCAGCAGCTTAGGGACCGCGGCCGGGGAGCTGTTTTTT. This encodes CASSLGTAAGELFF. The V and J genes are TRBV7-8 and TRBJ2-2; D gene ambiguous. Trimming pared 1 base from V and 6 bases from J, leaving 9 bases between. Per germline, CDR1 SGHVS and CDR2 FQNEAQ. The CDR3 is made up of 14 amino acids.

Only one count was recorded for this clone. The chain has TRBV20-1 and TRBJ1-1; no firm D call. The germline V gene has CDR1 DFQATT and CDR2 SNEGSKA (reference sequence). The CDR3 contains 12 residues. The V gene lost 3 bases and the J gene lost 10 bases, with 15 bases spanning the gap. Written as DNA, the CDR3 is TGCAGTGCTAGTCGGCCCCCTGATGGAGCTTTCTTT. Translated: CSASRPPDGAFF.

The gene calls are TRBV10-3 and TRBJ2-2; D unresolved. The V gene lost 4 bases and the J gene lost 1 base, with 7 bases spanning the gap. Germline-derived CDR1 and CDR2 are ENHRY and SYGVKD. CDR3 size: 14 residues. The CDR3 here is CAISVEGNTGELFF. DNA for the CDR3: TGTGCCATCAGTGTTGAAGGGAACACCGGGGAGCTGTTTTTT.

The V call is TRBV19, the J call TRBJ1-5, with 9 bases matching TRBD1. J lost 5 bases, V lost 2 bases, and 7 bases had no gene match. The CDR3 runs 16 residues. From germline, CDR1 is LNHDA and CDR2 SQIVND (reference sequence). The CDR3, as DNA: TGTGCCAGTAGTATAAGAGTCGGGACAGGGCATCAGCCCCAGCATTTT. Encoded protein: CASSIRVGTGHQPQHF.

This chain joins TRBV27 and TRBJ1-2, with D possibly matching TRBD1 (5 bases). Per germline, CDR1 MNHEY and CDR2 SMNVEV (reference sequence). Trimming shortened V by 6 bases and J by 5 bases, and 19 bases separated the two germline ends. CDR3 length: 15 amino acids. As DNA, the CDR3 is TGTGCCAGCAGGCAACCGGGACCGGGGGTTTATGGCTACACCTTC. Translation: CASRQPGPGVYGYTF.

The chain is built from TRBV5-1 and TRBJ2-3; D unresolved. The V gene's germline CDR1 is SGHRS and CDR2 YFSETQ. The CDR3 contains 12 residues. V lost 4 bases to trimming and J lost 4 bases, with 7 bases between them. The CDR3 protein is CASSPPSDTQYF. The CDR3, as DNA: TGCGCCAGCAGCCCTCCCTCAGATACGCAGTATTTT.

CDR3 residues: CASIPAPATGMKSYNSPLHF. For the CDR3, the DNA is TGTGCCAGCATCCCCGCCCCAGCCACAGGGATGAAGTCCTATAATTCACCCCTCCACTTT. The V gene is TRBV21-1, the J gene TRBJ1-6; the D call in the table, TRBD1, was not verified against the DNA. TRBV21-1 is a documented pseudogene. This CDR3 comprises 20 residues.

V usage is TRBV7-2 and J usage is TRBJ1-2, with unresolved D. The CDR3 length is 13 residues. The V end lost 6 bases, the J end lost 7 bases, and 15 bases lay between the germline ends. CDR1 and CDR2 (germline): SGHTA, FQGNSA. CDR3 region: CASRKEGKGGYTF. CDR3 in DNA: TGTGCCAGCAGAAAGGAGGGAAAAGGTGGCTACACCTTC. Looking up the rest from reference TRBV7-2 and TRBJ1-2 gives the full variable domain: GAGVSQSPSNKVTEKGKDVELRCDPISGHTALYWYRQSLGQGLEFLIYFQGNSAPDKSGLPSDRFSAERTGGSVSTLTIQRTQQEDSAVYLCASRKEGKGGYTFGSGTRLTVV.

The chain recombines TRBV5-6 with TRBJ1-1; 9 nucleotides align to TRBD1. J was trimmed by 2 bases and V by 4 bases; bases with no gene match: 3. The CDR3 extends over 14 amino acids. Germline CDR1 SGHDT, CDR2 YYEEEE. CDR3 bases: TGTGCCAGCAGCAGGGACAGGGCAAACACTGAAGCTTTCTTT. Protein product: CASSRDRANTEAFF.

The chain recombines TRBV7-9 with TRBJ2-2; TRBD1 agrees at 11 bases. The ends lost 5 bases at V and 8 bases at J; junction bases unmatched: 7. The CDR3 loop spans 15 amino acids. Germline CDR1 and CDR2: SEHNR and FQNEAQ (reference sequence). The CDR3 DNA is TGTGCCAGCAGCCGCGGACAGGGGGCGATTGGGGAGCTGTTTTTT. Translation: CASSRGQGAIGELFF.

The V call is TRBV30, the J call TRBJ1-4; D is unresolved. CDR3 length equals 15 residues. Per germline, CDR1 GTSNPN and CDR2 SVGIG (reference sequence). Trimming removed 1 base at V and 1 base at J, with 10 bases between. The CDR3 nucleotides read TGTGCCTGGAGTGGTCTCCCGGGAACTAATGAAAAACTGTTTTTT. Its translation is CAWSGLPGTNEKLFF.

This chain connects TRBV3-1 (or the pseudogene TRBV3-2) to TRBJ2-3; D gene uncertain. V lost 4 bases and J lost 6, with 8 bases in between. The CDR3 consists of 12 residues. Per germline, CDR1 LGHDT and CDR2 YNNKEL (reference sequence). The CDR3 bases are TGTGCCAGCAGCCGCCGCTTGGATACGCAGTATTTT. Translation: CASSRRLDTQYF.